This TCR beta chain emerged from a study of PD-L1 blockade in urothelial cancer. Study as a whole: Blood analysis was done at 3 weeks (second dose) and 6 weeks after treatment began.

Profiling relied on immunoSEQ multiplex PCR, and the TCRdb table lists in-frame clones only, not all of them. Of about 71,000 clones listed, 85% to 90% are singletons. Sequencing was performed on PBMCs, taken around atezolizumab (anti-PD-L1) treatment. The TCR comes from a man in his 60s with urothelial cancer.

The CDR3 region has the DNA TGTGCCAGCAGAGCCCGGGACAGGGGATCCTACGAGCAGTACTTC. It encodes CASRARDRGSYEQYF. The rearrangement joins TRBV6-5 to TRBJ2-7; 10 nucleotides match TRBD1. The V and J ends lost 6 bases and 1 base, in that order; junction bases with no gene match: 6. The CDR3 contains 15 residues. Looked up from germline, CDR1 is MNHEY and CDR2 is SVGAGI.